The clone carrying this T cell receptor beta chain was detected a few times. Its specificity is not known. It was by quantitative 5'-RACE with molecular barcodes that TCR beta libraries were made. TCRdb reprocessed the 5' RACE reads via MiXCR and lists one record per CDR3 protein. The data hold about 450,000 distinct CDR3 sequences, with roughly a quarter observed a single time. CDR3 length: 15 amino acids. Trimming pared 5 bases from V and 1 base from J, leaving 13 bases between. Germline loops: CDR1 SGHTA, CDR2 FQGNSA. The sample comes from a study of CD8 T cells in ankylosing spondylitis. Findings and caveats of the study: About 8 highly homologous variants made up a TCR beta motif, and this motif appeared characteristic of ankylosing spondylitis blood.

The chain recombines TRBV7-2 with TRBJ2-3, with a possible D match to TRBD1 (5 bases). The TCR sequence derives from a male donor with ankylosing spondylitis. The source material was blood, either unsorted or a sorted T cell fraction (not recorded which). The CDR3 DNA sequence: TGTGCCAGCAGCCTCCCAAGGGGCCGCACAGATACGCAGTATTTT. This sequence encodes CASSLPRGRTDTQYF. The variable domain in full, completed from reference TRBV7-2 and TRBJ2-3, reads GAGVSQSPSNKVTEKGKDVELRCDPISGHTALYWYRQSLGQGLEFLIYFQGNSAPDKSGLPSDRFSAERTGGSVSTLTIQRTQQEDSAVYLCASSLPRGRTDTQYFGPGTRLTVL.